The next 14 T cell receptor beta chains were all read from a single sample in a study of blood T cells in healthy people across ages. Using a J-beta primer mix together with a sample-barcoded 5' primer, a second PCR was run for roughly 6 to 12 cycles. TCRdb re-derived calls from the 5' RACE reads in MiXCR, one entry per CDR3 protein. The repertoire includes some 1,500,000 distinct CDR3 sequences, roughly two fifths of them detected once, and about 4% sits in the top ten. The sample was blood. The receptors here all came from a woman aged 18-35 years in good health.

The chain joins TRBV15 to TRBJ2-6; 12 positions agree with TRBD1. The germline CDR1 and CDR2 sequences are LNHNV and YYDKDF (reference sequence). Losses at the gene ends were 5 bases for V and 1 base for J; bases not matched to a gene: 6. CDR3 length: 18 residues. CDR3 coding DNA: TGTGCCACCAGCTCCCGGGACAGGGGGCTTTCTGGGGCCAACGTCCTGACTTTC. Its translation: CATSSRDRGLSGANVLTF.

The chain uses TRBV20-1 and TRBJ1-1, with D hard to call. Trimming removed 0 bases from V and 11 bases from J, with 4 bases in between. The CDR3 sequence is 9 residues long. CDR1 DFQATT and CDR2 SNEGSKA come from the germline V gene (reference sequence). The CDR3, as DNA: TGCAGTGCTAGAGAGACGGCTTTCTTT. The encoded protein is CSARETAFF.

This clonotype has only a few counts. This chain uses TRBV6-6 with TRBJ1-2, with D possibly TRBD1 on 6 matching bases. This CDR3 is built from 15 residues. CDR1 and CDR2 (germline): MNHNY, SVGAGI (reference sequence). Between the trimmed V and J ends, which lost 2 bases and 6 bases, there was a span of 16 bases. CDR3: CASSYLYRTADGYTF. CDR3 nucleotides: TGTGCCAGCAGTTACCTGTACCGGACAGCGGATGGCTACACCTTC.

This clonotype was seen only a few times. The chain recombines TRBV6-6 with TRBJ2-3; tentatively, D is TRBD1 (7 bases). There are 17 residues in the CDR3. Per germline, CDR1 MNHNY and CDR2 SVGAGI (reference sequence). V was cut by 4 bases and J by 0 bases, with 17 bases left in between. The CDR3, as DNA: TGTGCCAGCAGTTTGCGGGACAGCCTTTTTAGCACAGATACGCAGTATTTT. Amino acid sequence: CASSLRDSLFSTDTQYF.

This clonotype has a handful of counts. The gene calls are TRBV21-1 and TRBJ1-1; the table's D call TRBD1 went unverified against the DNA. TRBV21-1 is recorded as a pseudogene. CDR3 length: 14 amino acids. CDR3 coding DNA: TGTGCCAGCTGCTCCGGGACAGGGAGTAGTGAAGCTTTCTTT. Its protein product is CASCSGTGSSEAFF.

This clonotype occurred a few times. The genes are TRBV19 and TRBJ2-3, with 7 bases lining up with TRBD2. CDR1 is LNHDA, CDR2 SQIVND, per germline (reference sequence). The CDR3 totals 15 residues. V lost 7 bases, J lost 0 bases, and 7 bases stayed unmatched. This CDR3 is CASKILAASTDTQYF. CDR3 nucleotide sequence: TGTGCCAGTAAAATTCTAGCGGCCAGCACAGATACGCAGTATTTT.

The chain couples TRBV28 to TRBJ2-1; possibly TRBD2 for D (6 bases). V lost 10 bases and J 0 bases, leaving 13 bases between the germline ends. Germline V lookup: CDR1 MDHEN, CDR2 SYDVKM. This CDR3 contains 14 residues. The CDR3 region is CATVWGDSYNEQFF. CDR3 nucleotide sequence: TGTGCCACCGTGTGGGGGGACTCCTACAATGAGCAGTTCTTC.

The genes are TRBV10-3 and TRBJ2-7; 9 nucleotides line up with TRBD1. CDR3 length: 16 residues. The J segment lost 7 bases and the V segment lost 2 bases, leaving 12 bases of the junction unmatched. In germline, CDR1 is ENHRY, CDR2 SYGVKD. CDR3 amino acids: CAISERTGASYNEQYF. The CDR3 region has the DNA TGTGCCATCAGTGAGAGGACAGGGGCTTCCTACAATGAGCAGTACTTC.

V and J are TRBV4-2 and TRBJ2-5; D is uncertain. This CDR3 region has 15 residues. V was pared by 1 base and J by 4 bases, with 13 bases between. CDR1 LGHNA and CDR2 YNFKEQ come from the germline V gene. The CDR3 region is CASSQVESWGETQYF. The CDR3 nucleotides are TGTGCCAGCAGCCAAGTTGAGTCCTGGGGAGAGACCCAGTACTTC.

The chain has TRBV7-2 and TRBJ1-2; D possibly corresponds to TRBD1 (5 bases). The germline gives CDR1 SGHTA, CDR2 FQGNSA. With 1 base removed from V and 2 bases from J, the gap between germline ends came to 11 bases. The CDR3 spans 15 residues. Here the CDR3 DNA reads TGTGCCAGCAGCTTAGTGGGGGTATGGAACTATGGCTACACCTTC. It translates to CASSLVGVWNYGYTF.

The V gene is TRBV10-2, the J gene TRBJ2-7; D is unclear. CDR1 and CDR2 from the germline V gene are WSHSY and SAAADI. The CDR3 runs 15 residues. Trimming took 2 bases from V and 4 from J, leaving 15 bases between them. The CDR3 region is CASSEKSLSFYEQYF. The CDR3 DNA reads TGCGCCAGCAGTGAGAAGAGTCTAAGTTTTTACGAGCAGTACTTC.

This chain links TRBV19 with TRBJ2-1; D gene uncertain. Germline V gene data show CDR1 as LNHDA and CDR2 as SQIVND (reference sequence). The CDR3 extends over 15 amino acids. The V and J ends lost 5 bases and 6 bases respectively, with 17 bases between them. The CDR3 loop reads CASSPASGVGNEQFF. DNA of the CDR3: TGTGCCAGTAGTCCGGCATCGGGCGTTGGCAATGAGCAGTTCTTC.

The V call is TRBV27, the J call TRBJ2-1, with 8 bases lining up with TRBD2. This CDR3 comprises 17 residues. Germline V gives CDR1 MNHEY, CDR2 SMNVEV (reference sequence). The V and J ends lost 5 bases and 2 bases, in that order; junction bases with no gene match: 11. CDR3 in amino acids: CASSPLSSGNPYNEQFF. CDR3 coding DNA: TGTGCCAGCAGTCCCTTAAGTAGCGGGAACCCCTACAATGAGCAGTTCTTC.

This clonotype was detected only a few times. This chain connects TRBV27 to TRBJ2-5; 10 bases map to TRBD2. This CDR3 spans 16 amino acids. The V gene end was trimmed by 2 bases and the J gene end by 1 base; junction bases not matched to a gene: 4. The germline CDR1 and CDR2 sequences are MNHEY and SMNVEV (reference sequence). The CDR3 spells CASSLVSGGAQETQYF. The CDR3 nucleotides read TGTGCCAGCAGTTTAGTAAGCGGGGGGGCCCAAGAGACCCAGTACTTC.